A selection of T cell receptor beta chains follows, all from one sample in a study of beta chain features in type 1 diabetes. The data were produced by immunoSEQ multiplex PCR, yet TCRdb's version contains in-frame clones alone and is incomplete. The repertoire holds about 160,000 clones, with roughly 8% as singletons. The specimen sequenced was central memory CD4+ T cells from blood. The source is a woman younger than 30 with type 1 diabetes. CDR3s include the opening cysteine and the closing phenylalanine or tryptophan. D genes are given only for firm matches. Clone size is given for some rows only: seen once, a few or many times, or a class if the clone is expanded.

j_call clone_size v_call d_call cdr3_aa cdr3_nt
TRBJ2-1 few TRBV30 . CAWSPGASYNEQFF TGTGCCTGGAGTCCAGGGGCCTCCTACAATGAGCAGTTCTTC
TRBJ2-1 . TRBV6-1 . CASSAIYNEQFF TGTGCCAGCAGTGCTATATACAATGAGCAGTTCTTC
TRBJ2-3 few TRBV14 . CASSLPGHFTDTQYF TGTGCCAGCAGCCTCCCGGGACACTTCACAGATACGCAGTATTTT
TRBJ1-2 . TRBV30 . CAWSRGGGGSYGYTF TGTGCCTGGAGTCGCGGCGGGGGGGGATCCTATGGCTACACCTTC
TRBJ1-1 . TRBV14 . CASRDNAEAFF TGTGCCAGCAGGGACAACGCTGAAGCTTTCTTT
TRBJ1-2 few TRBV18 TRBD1 CASSRDRVTINYGYTF TGTGCCAGCTCACGGGACAGGGTAACCATAAACTATGGCTACACCTTC
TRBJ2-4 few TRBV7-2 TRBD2 CASSEGSGRDIQYF TGTGCCAGCAGCGAAGGATCAGGGAGGGACATTCAGTACTTC
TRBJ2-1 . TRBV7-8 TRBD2 CASSPVLAEQFF TGTGCCAGCAGCCCGGTACTAGCGGAGCAGTTCTTC
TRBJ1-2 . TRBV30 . CAWSVKGHYTF TGTGCCTGGAGTGTAAAGGGGCACTACACCTTC
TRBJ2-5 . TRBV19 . CASSRDQETQYF TGTGCCAGTTCCAGGGATCAAGAGACCCAGTACTTC
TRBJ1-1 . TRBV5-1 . CASRGETEAFF TGCGCCAGCAGAGGGGAAACTGAAGCTTTCTTT
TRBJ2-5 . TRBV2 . CASSEGAGRTEETQYF TGTGCCAGCAGTGAAGGGGCGGGGCGGACGGAAGAGACCCAGTACTTC
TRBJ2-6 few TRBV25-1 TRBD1 CASSAGQVGANVLTF TGTGCCAGCAGTGCCGGACAGGTGGGGGCCAACGTCCTGACTTTC
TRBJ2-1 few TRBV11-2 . CASSTSEGPFF TGTGCCAGCAGCACCAGCGAGGGTCCGTTCTTC
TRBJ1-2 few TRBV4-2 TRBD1 CASSQDFRTGFDGYTF TGTGCCAGCAGCCAAGATTTTCGGACAGGGTTCGATGGCTACACCTTC
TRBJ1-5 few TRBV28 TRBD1 CASKGTESNQPQHF TGTGCCAGCAAAGGGACAGAGAGCAATCAGCCCCAGCATTTT
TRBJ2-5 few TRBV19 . CASSILPAGRETQYF TGTGCCAGTAGTATCCTACCAGCGGGCCGAGAGACCCAGTACTTC
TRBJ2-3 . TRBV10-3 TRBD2 CAISGDSGRAQDTQYF TGTGCCATCAGTGGTGATAGCGGGAGGGCCCAAGATACGCAGTATTTT
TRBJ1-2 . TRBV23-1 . CASSRDSGGGYTF TGCGCCAGCAGCAGGGACTCGGGGGGAGGCTACACCTTC
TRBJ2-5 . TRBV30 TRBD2 CAWTLAGGKETQYF TGTGCCTGGACCCTAGCGGGAGGGAAGGAGACCCAGTACTTC
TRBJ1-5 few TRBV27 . CASRQTGFSNQPQHF TGTGCCAGCAGGCAGACGGGTTTTAGCAATCAGCCCCAGCATTTT
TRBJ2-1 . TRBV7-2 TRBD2 CASSRGGWGEQFF TGTGCCAGCAGCCGGGGGGGTTGGGGTGAGCAGTTCTTC
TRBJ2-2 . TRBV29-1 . CSVGAGLSTGELFF TGCAGCGTTGGGGCAGGGTTAAGTACCGGGGAGCTGTTTTTT
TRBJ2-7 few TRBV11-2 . CASSLRGPGPGNSYEQYF TGTGCCAGCAGCTTGAGAGGGCCCGGGCCTGGGAACTCCTACGAGCAGTACTTC
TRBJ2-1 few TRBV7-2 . CASSLEWGRGEQFF TGTGCCAGCAGCTTAGAGTGGGGGCGCGGTGAGCAGTTCTTC
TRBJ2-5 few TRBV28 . CASSTPSKETQYF TGTGCCAGCAGTACCCCTTCTAAGGAGACCCAGTACTTC
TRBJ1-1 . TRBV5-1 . CASQLGGGSLNTEAFF TGCGCCAGCCAGCTTGGCGGGGGCAGCCTGAACACTGAAGCTTTCTTT
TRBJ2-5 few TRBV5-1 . CASSFLALQETQYF TGCGCCAGCAGCTTTTTAGCGCTTCAAGAGACCCAGTACTTC
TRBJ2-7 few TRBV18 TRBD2 CASSPSGLAGDYEQYF TGTGCCAGCTCACCCTCTGGACTAGCGGGGGACTACGAGCAGTACTTC
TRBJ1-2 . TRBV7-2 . CASSHGTGSGGYTF TGTGCCAGCAGCCACGGTACAGGGAGTGGCGGCTACACCTTC
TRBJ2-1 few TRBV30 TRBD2 CAWSVQLGTSGSGEQFF TGTGCCTGGAGTGTTCAGCTCGGGACTAGCGGGAGCGGTGAGCAGTTCTTC
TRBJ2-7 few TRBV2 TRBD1 CASSERTGNYEQYF TGTGCCAGCAGTGAGCGGACAGGTAACTACGAGCAGTACTTC
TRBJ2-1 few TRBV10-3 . CAIRAGTGVSYNEQFF TGTGCCATCAGGGCTGGGACGGGAGTGTCATACAATGAGCAGTTCTTC
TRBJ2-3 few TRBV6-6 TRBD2 CASSTSSGSTDTQYF TGTGCCAGCAGTACCTCTAGCGGTAGCACAGATACGCAGTATTTT
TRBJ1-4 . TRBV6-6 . CASTFSRGGEKLFF TGTGCCAGCACCTTTAGCAGGGGAGGGGAAAAACTGTTTTTT
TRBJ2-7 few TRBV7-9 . CASSLGFAAISYEQYF TGTGCCAGCAGCTTAGGCTTTGCGGCTATCTCCTACGAGCAGTACTTC
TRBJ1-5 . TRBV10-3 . CAIRDGSNQPQHF TGTGCCATCAGAGACGGGAGCAATCAGCCCCAGCATTTT
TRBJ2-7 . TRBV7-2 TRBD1 CASSPDRAVEQYF TGTGCCAGCAGCCCAGACAGGGCGGTGGAGCAGTACTTC
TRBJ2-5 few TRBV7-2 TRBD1 CASRRGGGLETQYF TGTGCCAGCAGAAGAGGGGGCGGGCTGGAGACCCAGTACTTC
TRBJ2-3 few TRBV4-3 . CASSRRGPLSTDTQYF TGCGCCAGCAGCCGGCGGGGGCCACTTAGCACAGATACGCAGTATTTT
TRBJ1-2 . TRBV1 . CTSSPDRAPNGYTF TGCACCAGCAGCCCGGACAGGGCGCCCAATGGCTACACCTTC
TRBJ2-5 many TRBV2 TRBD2 CASSVGGGYQETQYF TGTGCCAGCAGTGTTGGCGGGGGGTACCAAGAGACCCAGTACTTC
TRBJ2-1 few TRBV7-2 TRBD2 CASSPVQRGSYNEQFF TGTGCCAGCAGCCCCGTGCAGCGGGGCTCCTACAATGAGCAGTTCTTC
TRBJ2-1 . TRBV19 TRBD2 CASTSGAFSYNEQFF TGTGCCAGTACCAGCGGGGCTTTCTCCTACAATGAGCAGTTCTTC
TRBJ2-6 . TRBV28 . CATVAFSGANVLTF TGTGCCACCGTGGCCTTCTCTGGGGCCAACGTCCTGACTTTC
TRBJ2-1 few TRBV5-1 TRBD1 CASSLVTGGLDEQFF TGCGCCAGCAGCTTGGTCACAGGGGGCCTGGATGAGCAGTTCTTC
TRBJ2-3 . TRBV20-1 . CSAGRTDTQYF TGCAGTGCGGGCCGAACAGATACGCAGTATTTT
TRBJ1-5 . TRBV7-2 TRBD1 CASSFQVPGQGIDQPQHF TGTGCCAGCAGCTTCCAGGTCCCGGGACAGGGGATAGATCAGCCCCAGCATTTT
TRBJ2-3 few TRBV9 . CASSVAGHSTDTQYF TGTGCCAGCAGCGTAGCGGGTCACAGCACAGATACGCAGTATTTT
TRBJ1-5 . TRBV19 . CASSKAVSNQPQHF TGTGCCAGTAGTAAAGCGGTTAGCAATCAGCCCCAGCATTTT
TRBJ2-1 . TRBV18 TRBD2 CASSPPGTRGYNEQFF TGTGCCAGCTCACCCCCCGGGACTAGGGGCTACAATGAGCAGTTCTTC
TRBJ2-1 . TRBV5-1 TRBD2 CASSLGLANEQFF TGCGCCAGCAGCCTCGGACTAGCCAATGAGCAGTTCTTC
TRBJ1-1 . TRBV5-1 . CASSLAGEAEAFF TGCGCCAGCAGCTTGGCCGGGGAGGCGGAAGCTTTCTTT
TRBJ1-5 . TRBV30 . CAWRGAPGQPQHF TGTGCCTGGAGGGGGGCTCCAGGTCAGCCCCAGCATTTT
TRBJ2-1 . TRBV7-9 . CASSRILANSYNEQFF TGTGCCAGCAGCCGTATCCTAGCCAACTCCTACAATGAGCAGTTCTTC
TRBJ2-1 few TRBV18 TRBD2 CASSPTTSGRGNEQFF TGTGCCAGCTCACCGACCACTAGCGGGAGGGGCAATGAGCAGTTCTTC
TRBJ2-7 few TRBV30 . CAWMGSSLSYEQYF TGTGCCTGGATGGGCTCCTCCTTATCCTACGAGCAGTACTTC
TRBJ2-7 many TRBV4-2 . CASSQEGRDFYEQYF TGTGCCAGCAGCCAAGAGGGTCGGGACTTCTACGAGCAGTACTTC
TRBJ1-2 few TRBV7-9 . CASSDSRGWVNGYTF TGTGCCAGCAGCGACTCCCGGGGGTGGGTAAATGGCTACACCTTC